This note documents a single T cell receptor beta chain sequence. The entry originates in a study of blood T cell repertoires in COVID-19. Study summary: The United States, Italy and Spain were the sources of the acute and convalescent COVID-19 samples.

Original processing notes: Amplification of reference gene primers was used by the study to estimate nucleated cell counts. Sequenced by immunoSEQ multiplex PCR; TCRdb stores in-frame clones only, minus some. The V and J calls and the clone size are those of that table, but D and trimming were determined from the DNA. The top ten clones hold approximately 5.4% of a sample with 360,000 or so clones, less than 90% of them seen once. This CDR3 has 13 residues. V was cut by 5 bases and J by 5 bases, with 12 bases left in between. Per germline, CDR1 LGHDT and CDR2 YNNKEL (reference sequence). Participant reports of clinical history set cohort assignment.

J is TRBJ1-1 and V is TRBV3-1 (or the pseudogene TRBV3-2); the D gene is possibly TRBD1 (6 bases). This receptor was identified in a woman aged 45-60 years who had recovered from COVID-19. The sequenced sample was PBMCs or T cells enriched from blood (not recorded which). CDR3 sequence reads: CASSLTGLTEAFF. The CDR3 DNA reads TGTGCCAGCAGCTTGACAGGTCTTACTGAAGCTTTCTTT.